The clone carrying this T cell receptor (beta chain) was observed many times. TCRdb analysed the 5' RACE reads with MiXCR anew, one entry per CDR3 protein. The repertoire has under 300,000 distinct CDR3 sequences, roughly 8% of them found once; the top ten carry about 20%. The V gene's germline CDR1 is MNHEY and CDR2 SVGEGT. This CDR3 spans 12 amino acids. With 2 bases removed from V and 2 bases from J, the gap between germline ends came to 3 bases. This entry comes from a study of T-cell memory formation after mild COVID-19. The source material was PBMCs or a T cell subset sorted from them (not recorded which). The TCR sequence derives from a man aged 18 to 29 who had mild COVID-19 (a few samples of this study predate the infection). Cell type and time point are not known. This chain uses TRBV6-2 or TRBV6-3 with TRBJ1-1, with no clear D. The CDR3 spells CASSYRNTEAFF. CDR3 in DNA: TGTGCCAGCAGTTACAGAAACACTGAAGCTTTCTTT.